Following are 5 T cell receptor beta chains from one sample sequenced in a study of beta chain features in type 1 diabetes. Whole-study findings and limits: Shorter TCRB CDR3s, moderately but significantly so, marked every one of the four CD4+ subsets in Type 1 diabetes patients.

Expressed TCRB transcripts were sequenced because the entire RNA isolate underwent reverse transcription. The data were produced by immunoSEQ multiplex PCR, yet TCRdb's version contains in-frame clones alone and is incomplete. The sample carries over 150,000 clones, less than 9.5% recorded once. These TCRs' antigens remain unknown. The sample was central memory CD4+ T cells from blood. The origin of the receptors is a woman aged 40 to 55 with type 1 diabetes.

Only a few counts were recorded for this clone. This sequence joins TRBV28 and TRBJ2-5; 9 bases are a match to TRBD2. In germline, CDR1 is MDHEN, CDR2 SYDVKM. Unmatched junction bases numbered 6, after V lost 3 bases and J lost 1 base. There are 16 residues in the CDR3. CDR3 nucleotide sequence: TGTGCCAGCAGTTTGTCTAGCGGGGCTGTCCAAGAGACCCAGTACTTC. It specifies CASSLSSGAVQETQYF.

This clone has more than one count but fewer than ten. The V call is TRBV19, the J call TRBJ2-7; 13 bases agree with TRBD2. CDR3 size: 17 residues. CDR1 LNHDA and CDR2 SQIVND come from the germline V gene (reference sequence). The V and J ends lost 3 bases and 1 base, in that order; junction bases with no gene match: 6. CDR3 bases: TGTGCCAGTAGTATTACTAGCGGGAGGGCCGGATCCTACGAGCAGTACTTC. This translates into CASSITSGRAGSYEQYF. The variable domain in full, completed from reference TRBV19 and TRBJ2-7, reads DGGITQSPKYLFRKEGQNVTLSCEQNLNHDAMYWYRQDPGQGLRLIYYSQIVNDFQKGDIAEGYSVSREKKESFPLTVTSAQKNPTAFYLCASSITSGRAGSYEQYFGPGTRLTVT.

The table lists this clone with a few counts. This rearrangement joins TRBV5-1 to TRBJ2-2; D call uncertain. CDR1 SGHRS and CDR2 YFSETQ come from the germline V gene. The CDR3 sequence is 15 residues long. The V end lost 0 bases, the J end lost 0 bases, and 6 bases lay between the germline ends. The CDR3 loop is CASSLATANTGELFF. The DNA for the CDR3 is TGCGCCAGCAGCTTGGCTACCGCGAACACCGGGGAGCTGTTTTTT.

This clone has more than one count but fewer than ten. The rearrangement links TRBV9 to TRBJ2-7; a weak D match, TRBD2 (6 bases). V was clipped by 2 bases and J by 4 bases, with 13 bases between them. The CDR3 sequence is 14 residues long. Germline V gene lookup returns CDR1 SGDLS and CDR2 YYNGEE. This CDR3 is CASSVTGEGYEQYF. CDR3 nucleotide sequence: TGTGCCAGCAGCGTCACGGGAGAAGGGTACGAGCAGTACTTC. The full variable domain, completed using reference TRBV9 and TRBJ2-7, is DSGVTQTPKHLITATGQRVTLRCSPRSGDLSVYWYQQSLDQGLQFLIQYYNGEERAKGNILERFSAQQFPDLHSELNLSSLELGDSALYFCASSVTGEGYEQYFGPGTRLTVT.

Only a few counts were recorded for this clone. The rearrangement links TRBV5-8 to TRBJ1-5; D not certain. The V end was cut by 7 bases, the J end by 6 bases, with 20 bases between. The CDR3 totals 15 residues. Germline V CDR1 and CDR2: SGHTS, YDEGEE. Here the CDR3 reads CASLPGGSESQPQHF. The CDR3 bases are TGTGCCAGCCTCCCTGGAGGAAGCGAGTCTCAGCCCCAGCATTTT.